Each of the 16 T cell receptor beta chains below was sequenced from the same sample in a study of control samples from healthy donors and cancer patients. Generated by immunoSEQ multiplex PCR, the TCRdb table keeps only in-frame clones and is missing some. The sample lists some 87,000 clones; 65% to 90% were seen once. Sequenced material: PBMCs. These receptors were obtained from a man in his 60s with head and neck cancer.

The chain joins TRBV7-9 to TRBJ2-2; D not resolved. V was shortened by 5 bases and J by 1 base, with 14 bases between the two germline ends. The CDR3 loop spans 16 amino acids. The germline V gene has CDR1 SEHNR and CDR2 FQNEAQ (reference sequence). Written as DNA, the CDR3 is TGTGCCAGCAGCCCTTCTGGTAGCCGGAACACCGGGGAGCTGTTTTTT. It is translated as CASSPSGSRNTGELFF.

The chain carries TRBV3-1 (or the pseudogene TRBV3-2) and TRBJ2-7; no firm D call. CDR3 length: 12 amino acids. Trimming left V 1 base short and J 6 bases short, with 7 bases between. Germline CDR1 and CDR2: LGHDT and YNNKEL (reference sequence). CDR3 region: CASSQGPSEQYF. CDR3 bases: TGTGCCAGCAGCCAAGGGCCCTCCGAGCAGTACTTC.

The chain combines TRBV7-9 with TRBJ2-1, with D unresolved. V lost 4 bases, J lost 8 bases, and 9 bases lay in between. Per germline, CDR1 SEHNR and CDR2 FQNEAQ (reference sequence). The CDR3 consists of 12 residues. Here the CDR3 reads CASSSRYDEQFF. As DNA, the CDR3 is TGTGCCAGCAGCTCCCGATATGATGAGCAGTTCTTC.

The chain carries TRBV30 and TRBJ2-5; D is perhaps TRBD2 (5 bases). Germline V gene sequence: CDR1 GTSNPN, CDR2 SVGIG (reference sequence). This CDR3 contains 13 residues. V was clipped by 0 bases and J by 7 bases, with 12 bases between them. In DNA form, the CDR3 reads TGTGCCTGGAGTGTGACCGACGCGGGGACCCAGTACTTC. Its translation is CAWSVTDAGTQYF.

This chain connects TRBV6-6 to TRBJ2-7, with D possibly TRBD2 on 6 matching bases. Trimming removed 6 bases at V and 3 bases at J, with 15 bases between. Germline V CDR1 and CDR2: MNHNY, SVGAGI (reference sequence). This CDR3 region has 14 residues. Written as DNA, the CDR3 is TGTGCCAGCAGCCCCCGACTAGTTCTCTACGAGCAGTACTTC. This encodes CASSPRLVLYEQYF.

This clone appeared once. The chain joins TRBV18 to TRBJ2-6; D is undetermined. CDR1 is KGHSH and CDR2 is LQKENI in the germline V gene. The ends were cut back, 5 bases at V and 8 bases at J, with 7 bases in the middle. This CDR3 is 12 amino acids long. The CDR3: CASSTTTNVLTF. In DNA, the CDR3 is TGTGCCAGCTCAACAACAACCAACGTCCTGACTTTC.

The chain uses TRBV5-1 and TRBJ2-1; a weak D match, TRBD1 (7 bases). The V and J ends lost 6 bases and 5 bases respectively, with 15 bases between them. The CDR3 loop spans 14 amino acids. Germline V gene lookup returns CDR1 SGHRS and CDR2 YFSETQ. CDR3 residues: CASNAGQLNNEQFF. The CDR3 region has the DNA TGCGCCAGCAACGCGGGACAGCTTAACAATGAGCAGTTCTTC.

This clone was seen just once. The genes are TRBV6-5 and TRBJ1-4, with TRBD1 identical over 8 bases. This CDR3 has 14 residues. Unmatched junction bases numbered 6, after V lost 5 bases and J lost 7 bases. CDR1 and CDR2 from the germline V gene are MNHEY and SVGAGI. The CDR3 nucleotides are TGTGCCAGCAGTCGGACAGGGAAGAGTGAAAAACTGTTTTTT. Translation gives CASSRTGKSEKLFF.

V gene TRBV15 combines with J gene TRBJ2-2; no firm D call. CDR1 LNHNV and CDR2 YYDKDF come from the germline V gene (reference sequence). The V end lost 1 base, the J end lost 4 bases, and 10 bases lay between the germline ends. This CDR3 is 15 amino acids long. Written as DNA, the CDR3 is TGTGCCACCAGCAGAGCTGGACCCCTCACCGGGGAGCTGTTTTTT. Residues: CATSRAGPLTGELFF.

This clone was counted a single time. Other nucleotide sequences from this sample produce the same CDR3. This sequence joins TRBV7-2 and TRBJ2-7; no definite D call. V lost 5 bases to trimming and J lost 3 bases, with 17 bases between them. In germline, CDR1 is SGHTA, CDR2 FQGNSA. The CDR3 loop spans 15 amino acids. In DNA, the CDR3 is TGTGCCAGCAGCCTAGTTTTCGATAGAGTCTACGAGCAGTACTTC. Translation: CASSLVFDRVYEQYF.

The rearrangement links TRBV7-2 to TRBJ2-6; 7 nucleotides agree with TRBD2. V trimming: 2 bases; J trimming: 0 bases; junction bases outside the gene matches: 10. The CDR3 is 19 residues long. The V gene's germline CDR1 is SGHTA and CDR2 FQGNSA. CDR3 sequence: CASSLRIAGAPSGANVLTF. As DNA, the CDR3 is TGTGCCAGCAGCTTAAGGATAGCGGGTGCCCCCTCTGGGGCCAACGTCCTGACTTTC.

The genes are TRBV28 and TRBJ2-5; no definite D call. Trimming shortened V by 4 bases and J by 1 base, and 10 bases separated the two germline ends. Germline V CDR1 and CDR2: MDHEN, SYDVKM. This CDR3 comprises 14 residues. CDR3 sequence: CASSWANFQETQYF. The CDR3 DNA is TGTGCCAGCAGTTGGGCCAACTTCCAAGAGACCCAGTACTTC.

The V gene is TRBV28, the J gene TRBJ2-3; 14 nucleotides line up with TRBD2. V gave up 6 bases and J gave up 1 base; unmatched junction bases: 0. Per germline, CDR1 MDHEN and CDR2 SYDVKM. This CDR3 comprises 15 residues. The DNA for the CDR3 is TGTGCCAGCAGGGGACTAGCGGGAGGCACAGATACGCAGTATTTT. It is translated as CASRGLAGGTDTQYF.

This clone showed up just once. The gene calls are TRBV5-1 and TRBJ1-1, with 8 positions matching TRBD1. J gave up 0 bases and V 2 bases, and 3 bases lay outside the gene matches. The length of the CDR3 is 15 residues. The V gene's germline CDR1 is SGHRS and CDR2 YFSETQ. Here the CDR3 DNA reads TGCGCCAGCAGCTTCCAACAGGGGGTGAACACTGAAGCTTTCTTT. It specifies CASSFQQGVNTEAFF.

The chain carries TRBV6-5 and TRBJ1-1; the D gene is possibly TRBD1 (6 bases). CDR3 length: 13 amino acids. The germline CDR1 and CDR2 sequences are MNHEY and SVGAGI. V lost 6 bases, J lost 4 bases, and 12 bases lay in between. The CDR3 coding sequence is TGTGCCAGCAGAGCGACAGGAAGCACTGAAGCTTTCTTT. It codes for CASRATGSTEAFF.

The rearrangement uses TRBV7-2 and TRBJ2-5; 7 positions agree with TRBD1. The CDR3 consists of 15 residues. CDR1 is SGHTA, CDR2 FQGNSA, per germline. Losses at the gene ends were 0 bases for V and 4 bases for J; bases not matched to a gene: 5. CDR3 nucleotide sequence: TGTGCCAGCAGCTTAGCGGGGGCAGGGGGAGAGACCCAGTACTTC. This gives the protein CASSLAGAGGETQYF.